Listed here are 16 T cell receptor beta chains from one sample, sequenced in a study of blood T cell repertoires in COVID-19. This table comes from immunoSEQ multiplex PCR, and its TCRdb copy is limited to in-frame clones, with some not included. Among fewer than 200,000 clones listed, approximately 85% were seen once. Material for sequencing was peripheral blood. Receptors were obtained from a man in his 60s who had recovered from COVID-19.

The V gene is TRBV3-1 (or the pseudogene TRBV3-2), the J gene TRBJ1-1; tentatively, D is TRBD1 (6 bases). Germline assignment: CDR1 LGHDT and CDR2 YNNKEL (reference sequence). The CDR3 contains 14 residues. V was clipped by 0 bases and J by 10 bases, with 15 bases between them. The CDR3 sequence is CASSQDKWGQRAFF. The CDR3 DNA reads TGTGCCAGCAGCCAAGATAAATGGGGGCAGCGAGCTTTCTTT.

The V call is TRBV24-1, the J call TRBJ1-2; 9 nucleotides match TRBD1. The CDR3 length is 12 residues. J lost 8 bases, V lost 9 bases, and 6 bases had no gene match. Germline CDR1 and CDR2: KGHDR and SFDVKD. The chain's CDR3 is CATWGQGSGYTF. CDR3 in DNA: TGTGCCACCTGGGGACAGGGAAGCGGCTACACCTTC.

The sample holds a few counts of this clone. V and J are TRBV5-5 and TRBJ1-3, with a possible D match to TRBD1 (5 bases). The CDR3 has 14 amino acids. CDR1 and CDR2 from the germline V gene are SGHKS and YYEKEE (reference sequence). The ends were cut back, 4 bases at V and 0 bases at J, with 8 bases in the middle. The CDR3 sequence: CASSRGSSGNTIYF. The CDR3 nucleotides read TGTGCCAGCAGCCGGGGGAGCTCTGGAAACACCATATATTTT.

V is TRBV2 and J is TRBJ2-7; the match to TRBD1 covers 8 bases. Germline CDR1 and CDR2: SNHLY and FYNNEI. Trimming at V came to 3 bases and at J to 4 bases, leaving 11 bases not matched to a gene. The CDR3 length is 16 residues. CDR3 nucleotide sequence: TGTGCCAGCAGTGATGGGGGATACAGGGGGTGGTACGAGCAGTACTTC. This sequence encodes CASSDGGYRGWYEQYF. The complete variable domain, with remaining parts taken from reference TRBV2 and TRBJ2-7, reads EPEVTQTPSHQVTQMGQEVILRCVPISNHLYFYWYRQILGQKVEFLVSFYNNEISEKSEIFDDQFSVERPDGSNFTLKIRSTKLEDSAMYFCASSDGGYRGWYEQYFGPGTRLTVT.

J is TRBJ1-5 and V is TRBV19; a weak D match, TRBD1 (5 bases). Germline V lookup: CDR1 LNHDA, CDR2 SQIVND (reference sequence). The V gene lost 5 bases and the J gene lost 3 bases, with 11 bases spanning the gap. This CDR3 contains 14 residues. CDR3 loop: CASSPGRVNQPQHF. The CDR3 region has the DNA TGTGCCAGTAGTCCCGGCAGGGTCAATCAGCCCCAGCATTTT.

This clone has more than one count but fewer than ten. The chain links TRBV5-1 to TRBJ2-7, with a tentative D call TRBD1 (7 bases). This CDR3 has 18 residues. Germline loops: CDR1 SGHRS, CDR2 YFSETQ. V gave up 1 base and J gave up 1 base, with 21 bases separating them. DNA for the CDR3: TGCGCCAGCAGCTTGTTTCGGGGGACAGATAGCCCTTCCTACGAGCAGTACTTC. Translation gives CASSLFRGTDSPSYEQYF.

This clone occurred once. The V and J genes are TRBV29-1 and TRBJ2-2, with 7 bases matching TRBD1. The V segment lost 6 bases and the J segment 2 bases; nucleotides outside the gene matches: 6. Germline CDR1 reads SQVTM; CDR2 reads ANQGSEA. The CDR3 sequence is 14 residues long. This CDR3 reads CSVDGTENTGELFF. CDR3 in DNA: TGCAGCGTGGATGGGACAGAAAACACCGGGGAGCTGTTTTTT.

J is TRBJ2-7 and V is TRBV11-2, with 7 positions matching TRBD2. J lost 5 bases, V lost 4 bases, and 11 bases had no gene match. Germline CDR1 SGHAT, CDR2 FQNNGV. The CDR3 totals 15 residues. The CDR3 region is CASSSRGGPLNEQYF. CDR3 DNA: TGTGCCAGCAGCTCCCGGGGAGGGCCCTTAAACGAGCAGTACTTC. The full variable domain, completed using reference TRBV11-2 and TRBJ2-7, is EAGVAQSPRYKIIEKRQSVAFWCNPISGHATLYWYQQILGQGPKLLIQFQNNGVVDDSQLPKDRFSAERLKGVDSTLKIQPAKLEDSAVYLCASSSRGGPLNEQYFGPGTRLTVT.

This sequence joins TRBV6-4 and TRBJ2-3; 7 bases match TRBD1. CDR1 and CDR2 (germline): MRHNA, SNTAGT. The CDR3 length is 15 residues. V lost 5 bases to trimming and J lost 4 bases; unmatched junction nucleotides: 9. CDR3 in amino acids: CASSQARGFSDTQYF. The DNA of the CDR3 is TGTGCCAGCAGTCAAGCCAGGGGGTTCTCAGATACGCAGTATTTT.

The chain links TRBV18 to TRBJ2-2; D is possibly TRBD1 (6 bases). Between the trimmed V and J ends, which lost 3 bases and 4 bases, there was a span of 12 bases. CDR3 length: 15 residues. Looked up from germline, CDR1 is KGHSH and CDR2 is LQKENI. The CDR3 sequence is CASSPQGPGTGELFF. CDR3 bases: TGTGCCAGCTCACCGCAGGGGCCTGGCACCGGGGAGCTGTTTTTT.

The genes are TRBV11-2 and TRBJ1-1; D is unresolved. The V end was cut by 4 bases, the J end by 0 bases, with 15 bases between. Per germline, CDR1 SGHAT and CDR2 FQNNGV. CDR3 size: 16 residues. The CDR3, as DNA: TGTGCCAGCAGCTCTCGGGATTCGCGGTTGAACACTGAAGCTTTCTTT. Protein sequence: CASSSRDSRLNTEAFF.

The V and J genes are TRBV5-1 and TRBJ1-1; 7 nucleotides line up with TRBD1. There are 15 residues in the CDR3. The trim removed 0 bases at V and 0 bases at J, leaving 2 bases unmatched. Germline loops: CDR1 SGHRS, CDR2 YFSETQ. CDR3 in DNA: TGCGCCAGCAGCTTGGAACAGGGGATGAACACTGAAGCTTTCTTT. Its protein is CASSLEQGMNTEAFF.

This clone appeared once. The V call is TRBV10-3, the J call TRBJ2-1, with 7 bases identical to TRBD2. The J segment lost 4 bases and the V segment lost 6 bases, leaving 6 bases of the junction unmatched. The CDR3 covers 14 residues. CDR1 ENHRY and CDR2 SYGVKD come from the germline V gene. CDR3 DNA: TGTGCCATCAGCGGAAGCGGGGATTACAATGAGCAGTTCTTC. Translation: CAISGSGDYNEQFF.

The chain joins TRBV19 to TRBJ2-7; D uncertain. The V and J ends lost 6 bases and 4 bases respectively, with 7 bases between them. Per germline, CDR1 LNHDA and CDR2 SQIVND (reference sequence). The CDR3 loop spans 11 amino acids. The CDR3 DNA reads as TGTGCCAGTAGACAAGAATACGAGCAGTACTTC. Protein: CASRQEYEQYF.

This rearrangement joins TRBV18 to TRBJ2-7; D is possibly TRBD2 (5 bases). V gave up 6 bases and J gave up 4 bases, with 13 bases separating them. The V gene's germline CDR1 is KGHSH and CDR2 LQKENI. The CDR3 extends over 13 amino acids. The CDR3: CASSPGIGYEQYF. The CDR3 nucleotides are TGTGCCAGCTCGCCCGGGATCGGGTACGAGCAGTACTTC.

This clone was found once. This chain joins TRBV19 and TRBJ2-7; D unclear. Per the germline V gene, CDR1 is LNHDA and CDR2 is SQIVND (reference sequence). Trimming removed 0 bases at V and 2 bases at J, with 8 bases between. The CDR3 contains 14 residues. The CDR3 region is CASSIDSGTYEQYF. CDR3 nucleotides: TGTGCCAGTAGTATAGATTCCGGTACCTACGAGCAGTACTTC.